This T cell receptor (beta chain) originates from a study of T cells after yellow fever vaccination. The study, taken as a whole, reports: The booster saw the reappearance of most primary-vaccination clones (approximately 97% CD4, around 90% CD8). Peaking on day 5 versus 15, the secondary response was faster but weaker. Abundant clonotypes from the bulk population could get into FACS-sorted repertoires as contaminants.

This clonotype was seen ten or more times. Its specificity is not known. The germline V gene has CDR1 MDHEN and CDR2 SYDVKM. The CDR3 is 17 amino acids. V was clipped by 1 base and J by 3 bases, with 17 bases between them. In making TCR cDNA, 5'RACE template switching added a universal primer site and UMIs to it. TCRdb re-called the 5' RACE reads through MiXCR, storing one row per CDR3 protein. The table lists a few hundred thousand distinct CDR3 sequences, about 4% of them singletons. The sequence came from a man younger than 30 who received the YFV17D yellow fever vaccine. This chain uses TRBV28 with TRBJ2-3; the D gene is possibly TRBD2 (7 bases). The sequences come from PBMCs, collected 5 days after the yellow fever booster vaccination. CDR3 DNA sequence: TGTGCCAGCAGTTTATCGGGGGCGGGGGTCTGGACAGATACGCAGTATTTT. Its translation is CASSLSGAGVWTDTQYF.